Below are 26 T cell receptor beta chains sequenced from a single sample in a study of T cell clonality in common variable immunodeficiency. The protocol was immunoSEQ multiplex PCR, while the TCRdb copy is restricted to in-frame clones and leaves out a portion. There are around 45,000 clones in the sample, none observed a single time. The sample consisted of peripheral blood mononuclear cells. The origin of the receptors is a person aged 18 to 75 in good health.

This clone has a handful of counts. This sequence may be a read error, since a much larger clone differs from it by one base. Coverage ceases 3 residues before the CDR3 finishes, and the germline J gene fills in the end. The chain couples TRBV5-1 to TRBJ2-5, with 9 bases aligning to TRBD2. The CDR3 loop spans 15 amino acids. Per the germline V gene, CDR1 is SGHRS and CDR2 is YFSETQ. The CDR3 bases that were read are TGCGCCAGCAGCTTGTTTAGCGGGGGTTCAGATACC. Its protein product is CASSLFSGGSDT. The full CDR3 is CASSLFSGGSDTQYF.

This clone is labeled medium-sized. The read stops 3 residues short of the end of the CDR3; the missing end is completed from the germline J gene. This chain uses TRBV20-1 with TRBJ2-3, with 10 positions matching TRBD2. Germline V gene sequence: CDR1 DFQATT, CDR2 SNEGSKA (reference sequence). With 0 bases clipped from V and 2 bases from J, the junction kept 5 bases outside the gene matches. This CDR3 spans 16 amino acids. The chain's CDR3 is CSARDYLAGDTDTQYF. CDR3 DNA (partial): TGCAGTGCTAGAGATTATCTAGCGGGGGACACAGATACG.

This clone has ten or more counts. The read gets to within 3 residues of the CDR3 end, and the germline J gene fills in the rest. J is TRBJ2-1 and V is TRBV20-1; the match to TRBD2 covers 9 bases. In germline, CDR1 is DFQATT, CDR2 SNEGSKA (reference sequence). This CDR3 is 13 amino acids long. With 7 bases clipped from V and 9 bases from J, the junction kept 10 bases outside the gene matches. The CDR3 protein is CSVEASGGSEQFF. The part of the CDR3 DNA that was read is TGCAGTGTAGAGGCCAGCGGGGGGAGTGAG.

The table lists this clone with many counts. The sequence runs out 3 residues before the end of the CDR3; the remainder is reconstructed from the germline J gene. This chain connects TRBV7-9 to TRBJ1-4; D perhaps matches TRBD1 (6 bases). The CDR3 is 13 amino acids. CDR1 is SEHNR, CDR2 FQNEAQ, per germline (reference sequence). Trimming pared 6 bases from V and 7 bases from J, leaving 12 bases between. The CDR3 DNA, read in part, is TGTGCCAGCAGTCCCCAAGGGGGTGAAAAA. It is translated as CASSPQGGEK. The entire CDR3 protein reads CASSPQGGEKLFF.

This clone was picked up a small number of times. The junction does not match germline at one end; this may be a read error. The read terminates 3 residues before the CDR3 end, so the remaining end is supplied by the germline J gene. This chain links TRBV20-1 with TRBJ1-5; TRBD1 aligns across 11 bases. From germline, CDR1 is DFQATT and CDR2 SNEGSKA (reference sequence). This CDR3 has 16 amino acids. The part of the CDR3 DNA that was read is TGCAGTGCCAGAGGCGGGGACAGGGGGATGAATCAGCCC. The encoded protein is CSARGGDRGMNQP. The whole CDR3 sequence is CSARGGDRGMNQPQHF.

A word on this clone: Read sequence stops 3 residues before the CDR3 end, and the germline J gene provides the missing end. The rearrangement uses TRBV19 and TRBJ1-2; no firm D call. The CDR3 is 14 amino acids. The germline V gene encodes CDR1 LNHDA and CDR2 SQIVND (reference sequence). CDR3 sequence reads: CASSIGTSTDTYTF. The sequenced CDR3 bases are TGTGCCAGTAGTATAGGGACTAGCACAGATACC.

This clone was detected many times. The read is 3 residues too short to cover the CDR3 end, so that end is filled in from the germline J gene. The chain uses TRBV5-4 and TRBJ2-7; 8 bases are shared with TRBD1. V trimming: 3 bases; J trimming: 3 bases; junction bases outside the gene matches: 5. CDR1 SGHNT and CDR2 YYREEE come from the germline V gene (reference sequence). The CDR3 contains 14 residues. The CDR3 sequence: CASSSDREGYEQYF. The DNA read from the CDR3 is TGTGCCAGCAGCTCGGACAGGGAAGGCTACGAG.

This clone was counted many times. The sequenced fragment ends 3 residues before the CDR3 boundary, so the rest is inferred from the germline J gene. The chain is built from TRBV6-1 and TRBJ1-1, with 10 positions matching TRBD1. The V and J ends lost 4 bases and 3 bases, in that order; junction bases with no gene match: 5. Germline loops: CDR1 MNHNS, CDR2 SASEGT. The CDR3 has 15 residues. CDR3 residues: CASSARQGAYTEAFF. The CDR3 bases that were read are TGTGCCAGCAGTGCAAGACAGGGGGCGTACACTGAA.

This clone was seen repeatedly, ten times or more. The read ends 3 residues shy of where the CDR3 ends; the end is completed using the germline J gene. The V and J genes are TRBV30 and TRBJ2-3; TRBD1 agrees at 7 bases. The ends lost 5 bases at V and 6 bases at J; junction bases unmatched: 20. This CDR3 spans 17 amino acids. The germline CDR1 and CDR2 sequences are GTSNPN and SVGIG (reference sequence). The sequenced CDR3 bases are TGTGCCTGGGGAGGCTCCGCGCCTAGGGGGCTGGGGGATACG. Translating it yields CAWGGSAPRGLGDT. The CDR3 in full is CAWGGSAPRGLGDTQYF.

This clone was seen many times. Read sequence stops 3 residues before the CDR3 end, and the germline J gene provides the missing end. The chain employs TRBV19 and TRBJ1-5; 8 bases are shared with TRBD1. CDR3 length equals 15 residues. J lost 5 bases, V lost 5 bases, and 8 bases had no gene match. Germline CDR1 is LNHDA and CDR2 is SQIVND (reference sequence). CDR3 DNA, as far as it was read: TGTGCCAGTAGTGCCCCCAGGGGGCGAGATCAGCCC. Translated, it gives CASSAPRGRDQP. The entire CDR3 protein reads CASSAPRGRDQPQHF.

This clone showed up many times. Read sequence stops 3 residues before the CDR3 end, and the germline J gene provides the missing end. V and J are TRBV6-4 and TRBJ1-1, with 9 bases identical to TRBD1. This CDR3 is 14 amino acids long. Germline V gene sequence: CDR1 MRHNA, CDR2 SNTAGT. The covered CDR3 bases are TGTGCCAGCAGAGACACCCTCGGGACAGGGCTG. Encoded protein: CASRDTLGTGL. The whole CDR3 protein is CASRDTLGTGLAFF.

Comments on this clone: The missing CDR3 end, 3 residues past where the read stops, is filled in from the germline J gene. The chain is built from TRBV7-6 and TRBJ2-7; TRBD1 agrees at 9 bases. CDR1 SGHVS and CDR2 FNYEAQ come from the germline V gene. J gave up 4 bases and V 1 base, and 2 bases lay outside the gene matches. The CDR3 is made up of 14 amino acids. CDR3 bases read: TGTGCCAGCAGCTTAGGGACAGGGGTATACGAG. Protein sequence: CASSLGTGVYE. The CDR3 in full is CASSLGTGVYEQYF.

Ten or more counts support this clone. The read comes to an end 3 residues before the CDR3 does, leaving the germline J gene to fill in the end. The chain is built from TRBV10-3 and TRBJ2-7; 9 nucleotides align to TRBD1. V lost 6 bases, J lost 2 bases, and 5 bases stayed unmatched. This CDR3 spans 14 amino acids. Germline CDR1 reads ENHRY; CDR2 reads SYGVKD. The covered CDR3 bases are TGTGCCATCAGGGGGGACAGGGATACCTACGAG. Its protein is CAIRGDRDTYE. The entire CDR3 reads CAIRGDRDTYEQYF.

With regard to this clone: The junction differs from germline at one of its ends, possibly a read error. The CDR3 extends 3 residues past the end of the read, so its final part is completed from the germline J gene. The V gene is TRBV13, the J gene TRBJ2-5; 11 bases match TRBD1. CDR3 length equals 16 residues. Germline loops: CDR1 PRHDT, CDR2 FYEKMQ (reference sequence). The CDR3 bases that were read are TGTGCCAGCAGCCTAGGGGGACAGGGGGGGGAGGAGACC. Translated, it gives CASSLGGQGGEET. The entire CDR3 is CASSLGGQGGEETQYF. Looking up the rest from reference TRBV13 and TRBJ2-5 gives the full variable domain: AAGVIQSPRHLIKEKRETATLKCYPIPRHDTVYWYQQGPGQDPQFLISFYEKMQSDKGSIPDRFSAQQFSDYHSELNMSSLELGDSALYFCASSLGGQGGEETQYFGPGTRLLVL.

This clone was seen repeatedly, ten times or more. The CDR3 extends 3 residues past the end of the read, so its final part is completed from the germline J gene. The genes are TRBV30 and TRBJ1-2; possibly TRBD1 for D (5 bases). The V gene lost 0 bases and the J gene lost 5 bases, with 10 bases spanning the gap. Germline values: CDR1 GTSNPN, CDR2 SVGIG (reference sequence). This CDR3 comprises 13 residues. The CDR3 reads CAWSVGGSYGYTF. CDR3 bases read: TGTGCCTGGAGTGTGGGGGGTAGTTATGGC.

In this sample, this clone turned up many times. The CDR3 bases that were read are TGCAGTGCTAGAGATCCCAGGACAGGCGGAAATTCACCC. Its protein product is CSARDPRTGGNSP. Given in full, the CDR3 is CSARDPRTGGNSPLHF. V is TRBV20-1 and J is TRBJ1-6; 7 nucleotides align to TRBD1. The read halts 3 residues ahead of the CDR3 end, with the missing end drawn from the germline J gene. The germline gives CDR1 DFQATT, CDR2 SNEGSKA (reference sequence). The length of the CDR3 is 16 residues. V shed 0 bases, J shed 7 bases, and the junction held 9 bases outside the gene matches.

In regard to this clone: The read terminates 3 residues ahead of where the CDR3 ends, so the germline J gene completes it. Other DNA sequences of this sample code for an identical CDR3. V is TRBV18 and J is TRBJ2-5; TRBD1 matches 9 bases. Per germline, CDR1 KGHSH and CDR2 LQKENI. V shed 6 bases and J 5 bases; nucleotides not matched to a gene: 10. CDR3 size: 15 residues. CDR3 amino acids: CASSPPNRGRETQYF. The sequenced part of the CDR3 DNA is TGTGCCAGCTCCCCCCCCAACAGGGGGCGGGAGACC.

This clone came up many times. The read terminates 3 residues before the CDR3 end, so the remaining end is supplied by the germline J gene. This chain joins TRBV5-6 and TRBJ2-7, with D unclear. The V and J ends lost 0 bases and 2 bases respectively, with 6 bases between them. CDR3 length equals 13 residues. In germline, CDR1 is SGHDT, CDR2 YYEEEE. The part of the CDR3 DNA that was read is TGTGCCAGCAGCTTGGAGGGCACCTACGAG. It is translated as CASSLEGTYE. The whole CDR3 protein is CASSLEGTYEQYF.

The table lists this clone with many counts. The read terminates 3 residues ahead of where the CDR3 ends, so the germline J gene completes it. V gene TRBV9 combines with J gene TRBJ2-3, with D hard to call. V shed 4 bases and J shed 0 bases, with 12 bases lying between them. CDR3 length: 15 residues. Germline CDR1 SGDLS, CDR2 YYNGEE. CDR3 region: CASSQRLSSTDTQYF. The CDR3 bases that were read are TGTGCCAGCAGCCAACGACTCAGTAGCACAGATACG.

Worth noting for this clone: The CDR3 end lies 3 residues beyond the end of the read and is filled in from the germline J gene. The chain is built from TRBV13 and TRBJ1-4; TRBD1 agrees at 7 bases. Germline lookup yields CDR1 PRHDT and CDR2 FYEKMQ (reference sequence). The CDR3 has 15 amino acids. The junction had 11 bases not matched to a gene; V was cut back by 6 bases and J by 7 bases. Incomplete CDR3 DNA: TGTGCCAGCAGGACCTTCACAGGGGTCGGTGAAAAA. This encodes CASRTFTGVGEK. The entire CDR3 sequence reads CASRTFTGVGEKLFF.

There are many counts of this clone. The read ends 3 residues shy of where the CDR3 ends; the end is completed using the germline J gene. This chain joins TRBV7-8 and TRBJ2-1; D gene uncertain. Germline values: CDR1 SGHVS, CDR2 FQNEAQ. This CDR3 has 15 amino acids. V was clipped by 4 bases and J by 7 bases, with 17 bases between them. The CDR3 loop is CASSSLPNRVNEQFF. The CDR3 bases that were read are TGTGCCAGCAGCTCCCTCCCAAATAGAGTGAATGAG.

This clone was detected ten times or more. The sequence runs out 3 residues before the end of the CDR3; the remainder is reconstructed from the germline J gene. The chain couples TRBV10-2 to TRBJ2-7; 7 nucleotides match TRBD2. The V gene's germline CDR1 is WSHSY and CDR2 SAAADI. There are 15 residues in the CDR3. The V segment lost 2 bases and the J segment 6 bases; nucleotides outside the gene matches: 10. This CDR3 is CASSEEPGTIGEQYF. CDR3 DNA (partial): TGCGCCAGCAGTGAGGAACCCGGGACTATAGGCGAG.

This clone came up many times. Read data end 3 residues before the CDR3 end; the end is taken from the germline J gene. This chain connects TRBV28 to TRBJ2-3; tentatively, D is TRBD2 (6 bases). This CDR3 spans 12 amino acids. Germline-derived CDR1 and CDR2 are MDHEN and SYDVKM. The ends were cut back, 7 bases at V and 6 bases at J, with 11 bases in the middle. Partial CDR3 DNA: TGTGCCAGCACCCACCGGGGGGATACG. Its protein is CASTHRGDT. The full CDR3 protein reads CASTHRGDTQYF.

In its sample, this clone was seen many times. The observed sequence ends 3 residues before the CDR3 terminus, with the missing tail filled in from the germline J gene. The chain has TRBV12-3 or TRBV12-4 and TRBJ2-3, with 9 bases fitting TRBD1. V shed 4 bases, J shed 1 base, and the junction held 3 bases outside the gene matches. The CDR3 is 15 residues long. The CDR3 DNA, read in part, is TGTGCCAGCAGTTGGGACAGGGTAGGCACAGATACG. Its translation: CASSWDRVGTDT. The whole CDR3 is CASSWDRVGTDTQYF.

There are many counts of this clone. The read terminates 3 residues before the CDR3 end, so the remaining end is supplied by the germline J gene. V is TRBV7-6 and J is TRBJ2-2, with 8 nucleotides matching TRBD2. V shed 10 bases, J shed 3 bases, and the junction held 7 bases outside the gene matches. The length of the CDR3 is 14 residues. Per germline, CDR1 SGHVS and CDR2 FNYEAQ. Here the CDR3 reads CATFRGGHTGELFF. CDR3 bases read: TGTGCCACCTTTCGGGGGGGGCACACCGGGGAG.

This clone was found many times. With the read ending 3 residues before the CDR3 end, the germline J gene is used to fill in that end. The J gene is TRBJ1-4, the V gene TRBV19; perhaps TRBD1 as D (5 bases). Trimming took 5 bases from V and 5 from J, leaving 12 bases between them. Germline assignment: CDR1 LNHDA and CDR2 SQIVND (reference sequence). The CDR3 sequence is 14 residues long. The CDR3: CASSVRGVNEKLFF. The DNA read from the CDR3 is TGTGCCAGTAGTGTGCGGGGCGTCAATGAAAAA.